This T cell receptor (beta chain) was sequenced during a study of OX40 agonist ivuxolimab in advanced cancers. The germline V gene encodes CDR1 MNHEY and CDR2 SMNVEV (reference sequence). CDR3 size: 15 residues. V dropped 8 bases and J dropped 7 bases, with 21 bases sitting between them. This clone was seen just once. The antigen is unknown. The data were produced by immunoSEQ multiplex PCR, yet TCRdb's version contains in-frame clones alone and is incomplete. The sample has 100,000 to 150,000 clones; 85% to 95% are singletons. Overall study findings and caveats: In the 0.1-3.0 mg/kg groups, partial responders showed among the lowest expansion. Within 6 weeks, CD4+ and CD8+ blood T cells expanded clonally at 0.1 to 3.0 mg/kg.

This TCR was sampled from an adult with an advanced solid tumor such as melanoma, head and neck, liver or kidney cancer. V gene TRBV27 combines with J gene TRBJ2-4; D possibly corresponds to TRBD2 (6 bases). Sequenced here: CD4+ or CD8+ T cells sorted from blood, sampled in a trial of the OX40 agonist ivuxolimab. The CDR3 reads CASRASATTVNIQYF. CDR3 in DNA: TGTGCCAGCCGGGCTAGCGCGACGACGGTGAACATTCAGTACTTC.